These 4 T cell receptor beta chains were all obtained from the same sample, sequenced in a study of blood T cell repertoires in COVID-19. The repertoire was sequenced with immunoSEQ multiplex PCR; TCRdb's copy has only in-frame clones and lacks some. The data show tens of thousands of clones, roughly 80% seen once. Sequenced: peripheral blood. These receptors originate from a woman between 65 and 79 years old with acute or convalescent COVID-19.

The genes are TRBV6-5 and TRBJ1-2, with 7 bases fitting TRBD1. The J segment lost 4 bases and the V segment lost 3 bases, leaving 5 bases of the junction unmatched. This CDR3 has 14 residues. Per the germline V gene, CDR1 is MNHEY and CDR2 is SVGAGI. The CDR3: CASSYRGGSYGYTF. The CDR3 DNA reads TGTGCCAGCAGTTATAGAGGGGGCAGCTATGGCTACACCTTC.

The V gene is TRBV11-1, the J gene TRBJ2-5; perhaps TRBD2 as D (5 bases). Germline CDR1 and CDR2: SGHAT and FQDESV (reference sequence). The CDR3 spans 15 residues. V was trimmed by 1 base and J by 5 bases, leaving 14 bases between them. The DNA for the CDR3 is TGTGCCAGCAGCTTAGGGGGAGAGGGCTTTGAGACCCAGTACTTC. Translation gives CASSLGGEGFETQYF.

The rearrangement uses TRBV3-1 (or the pseudogene TRBV3-2) and TRBJ2-1, with 11 bases aligning to TRBD2. The CDR3 sequence is 15 residues long. CDR1 and CDR2 from the germline V gene are LGHDT and YNNKEL (reference sequence). Unmatched junction bases numbered 0, after V lost 2 bases and J lost 3 bases. Written as DNA, the CDR3 is TGTGCCAGCAGCCAAACTAGCGGGGGCTACAATGAGCAGTTCTTC. Encoded protein: CASSQTSGGYNEQFF.

V and J are TRBV3-1 (or the pseudogene TRBV3-2) and TRBJ1-6; 9 bases agree with TRBD1. This CDR3 has 16 residues. Germline V CDR1 and CDR2: LGHDT, YNNKEL (reference sequence). The trim removed 2 bases at V and 10 bases at J, leaving 9 bases unmatched. The CDR3 bases are TGTGCCAGCAGCCAAAAAAGACAGGGGGAAAAGTCACCCCTCCACTTT. Translated: CASSQKRQGEKSPLHF.